This T cell receptor beta chain was profiled in a study of blood T cell repertoires in COVID-19 (dated by TCRdb to about 2020). Study-level background: Samples covering the acute and convalescent phases of COVID-19 were provided by collaborators in the United States, Italy and Spain. The material from the prospective study consisted of cDNA or gDNA derived from T cells, B-cell-depleted T cells, or PBMCs. Subjects who had been exposed to COVID-19, were actively infected with it, or had recovered from it provided the deeply sampled blood TCRbeta repertoires that made up the dataset. The repertoires were released in a freely available public database intended as a resource for research on the immune response to SARS-CoV-2. Samples came from the ongoing ImmuneRACE study (first 160 participants) plus 1,254 subjects from 6 global collaborators. A de-identified subject ID, COVID-19 status, age in years and sex were almost always included in the sample metadata. Where available, HLA class I and class II types were obtained from metadata supplied by the sample provider rather than from assay-based typing.

Participants in the prospective study were enrolled through a virtual design, were aged roughly 18 to 95 years, and lived in approximately 25 United States geographic areas. To assign participants to cohorts, the prospective study relied on clinical history that participants themselves reported in a screening survey and a study questionnaire. Mobile phlebotomists in the prospective study collected whole blood, serum and a nasopharyngeal or oropharyngeal swab from every participant. Prospective study participants could optionally give additional blood draws and questionnaires over a roughly 2-month period. Before DNA extraction, prospective study blood samples were shipped either frozen or at room temperature. Concerning this clone itself: There is no known antigen for this receptor. No much larger clone is present one base from it, and per-base qualities are unavailable.

TCRbeta CDR3 regions were amplified from genomic DNA using the immunoSEQ Assay, a bias-controlled multiplex PCR. The original methods were these. The number of nucleated cells in each sample was estimated from the amplification of reference gene primers within the assay. Sequence reads were collapsed and filtered to measure the absolute abundance of every unique TCRbeta CDR3 rearrangement. Productive Simpson clonality was computed per sample as the square root of Simpson's diversity index over productive rearrangements. TCRdb provides this immuneACCESS table in a form limited to in-frame rearrangements. Some clones are lacking; in checked studies, under half of them reflect an unresolved V gene, and why the rest are absent is not known. D and trimming come from the DNA, and the V and J calls and clone size come from that table. This sample comprises roughly 200,000 clones, 70% to 85% of them detected only once. The ten largest clonotypes hold less than 5.5% of the sample.

The paper as a whole reports these results and caveats: Clinical and demographic metadata were provided uncurated, with the amount varying by source and participant.

There are 12 amino acids in the CDR3, from cysteine to phenylalanine inclusive. The read is trimmed to its CDR3 DNA, 36 bases read in frame from base 1. Between the V and J ends, shortened by 2 bases and 10 bases respectively, the junction contains 14 bases. The germline V gene (reference sequence) sets CDR1 to GTSNPN and CDR2 to SVGIG. The source of this sequence is a woman between 55 and 75 years old with acute COVID-19. The sample was PBMCs or T cells enriched from blood (not recorded which). This chain joins TRBV30 to TRBJ1-2; perhaps TRBD1 is the D gene, with 5 bases matching. The CDR3 protein: CAWSIFARVYTF. The nucleotides are TGTGCCTGGAGTATCTTCGCCAGGGTCTACACCTTC. When the CDR3 is completed using the reference TRBV30 and TRBJ1-2 genes on either side, the full variable domain is SQTIHQWPATLVQPVGSPLSLECTVEGTSNPNLYWYRQAAGRGLQLLFYSVGIGQISSEVPQNLSASRPQDRQFILSSKKLLLSDSGFYLCAWSIFARVYTFGSGTRLTVV.